This T cell receptor beta chain was recorded in a study of T-cell reconstitution after alpha-beta-depleted transplantation in children. Preparing the TCRbeta library involved the use of unique molecular identifiers. TCRdb recomputed calls from the PCR reads with MiXCR, one row per CDR3 protein. Found here are around 600,000 distinct CDR3 sequences, about 11% of them singletons; the top ten hold approximately 4.1%. The CDR3 contains 17 residues. The V end was cut by 5 bases, the J end by 1 base, with 19 bases between. Germline V gene sequence: CDR1 MDHEN, CDR2 SYDVKM. A few counts support this clonotype.

The source is a human donor who donated a stem cell graft to a child with acute myeloid leukemia. The chain employs TRBV28 and TRBJ2-3; D unresolved. The starting material was PBMCs from the stem cell graft donor, obtained from the stem cell graft. The CDR3 bases are TGTGCCAGCAGTACACCCACACACGGAAGGGGCACAGATACGCAGTATTTT. It yields the protein CASSTPTHGRGTDTQYF.